These T cell receptor beta chains were read from a single sample in a study of OX40 agonist ivuxolimab in advanced cancers. TCRdb's copy holds only in-frame clones and misses some; the assay was immunoSEQ multiplex PCR. The sample records about 57,000 clones, more than 75% being singletons. The sequencing here drew on CD4+ or CD8+ T cells sorted from blood, taken in a trial of the OX40 agonist ivuxolimab. The receptors shown here come from an adult with an advanced solid tumor such as melanoma, head and neck, liver or kidney cancer. Each CDR3 is given with its conserved first and last residue. D genes are given only for firm matches. The size of a clone is reported for some rows only, either as once, few or many, or as a class for expanded clones.

clone_size j_call v_call d_call cdr3_aa cdr3_nt
NA TRBJ1-4 TRBV28 NA CASSPYPVAGKKVAEKLFF TGTGCCAGCAGTCCTTACCCCGTGGCAGGGAAGAAGGTTGCAGAAAAACTGTTTTTT
NA TRBJ1-6 TRBV28 NA CASSMTGYSPLHF TGTGCCAGCAGTATGACAGGTTATTCACCCCTCCACTTT
NA TRBJ1-1 TRBV5-1 TRBD1 CASSGGTGGSTEAFF TGCGCCAGCAGCGGAGGGACAGGGGGGAGCACTGAAGCTTTCTTT
NA TRBJ1-2 TRBV19 TRBD1 CASRTRQGGDYGYTF TGTGCCAGTAGGACTAGACAGGGAGGGGACTATGGCTACACCTTC
NA TRBJ1-5 TRBV6-5 TRBD1 CASTARGRNQPQHF TGTGCCAGCACCGCCAGGGGGCGGAATCAGCCCCAGCATTTT
NA TRBJ2-7 TRBV6-5 NA CASRLGFYEQYF TGTGCCAGCAGACTAGGGTTCTACGAGCAGTACTTC
NA TRBJ2-5 TRBV5-5 NA CASSRGVLKETQYF TGTGCCAGCAGCCGAGGGGTCCTTAAAGAGACCCAGTACTTC
NA TRBJ1-1 TRBV5-5 TRBD1 CASSLGDSLNTEAFF TGTGCCAGCAGCTTAGGGGACAGCCTGAACACTGAAGCTTTCTTT
NA TRBJ1-6 TRBV6-1 NA CASSPSEGYNSPLHF TGTGCCAGCAGCCCCTCTGAAGGTTATAATTCACCCCTCCACTTT
NA TRBJ2-5 TRBV18 NA CASSPSREETQYF TGTGCCAGCTCACCAAGTAGGGAGGAGACCCAGTACTTC
NA TRBJ2-1 TRBV19 NA CASSVRGNEQFF TGTGCCAGTAGTGTGCGGGGCAATGAGCAGTTCTTC
NA TRBJ2-2 TRBV5-5 NA CASSKDRGTSSLGELFF TGTGCCAGCAGCAAAGACAGGGGGACTAGTTCACTCGGGGAGCTGTTTTTT
once TRBJ2-6 TRBV19 NA CASTPRDPGANVLTF TGTGCCAGTACCCCCCGGGACCCCGGGGCCAACGTCCTGACTTTC
few TRBJ2-3 TRBV7-2 NA CASGSRGADTQYF TGTGCCAGCGGCTCCAGGGGAGCAGATACGCAGTATTTT
NA TRBJ1-3 TRBV30 NA CATSPGGNTIYF TGTGCCACTTCGCCAGGGGGAAACACCATATATTTT
NA TRBJ1-1 TRBV6-6 TRBD1 CASKTGVNTEAFF TGTGCCAGCAAAACAGGGGTGAACACTGAAGCTTTCTTT
NA TRBJ1-2 TRBV6-1 NA CASSGVRGSNYGYTF TGTGCCAGCAGTGGGGTCCGGGGATCTAACTATGGCTACACCTTC
NA TRBJ1-3 TRBV7-9 NA CATGSSGNTIYF TGTGCAACAGGGTCCTCTGGAAACACCATATATTTT
NA TRBJ2-1 TRBV28 NA CASSLGPYNEQFF TGTGCCAGCAGTCTGGGGCCGTACAATGAGCAGTTCTTC
NA TRBJ2-6 TRBV19 TRBD1 CASRDRVRGANVLTF TGTGCCAGCCGGGACAGGGTACGTGGGGCCAACGTCCTGACTTTC
NA TRBJ1-1 TRBV6-5 TRBD1 CASSYSGQGNTEAFF TGTGCCAGCAGTTACTCCGGACAGGGTAACACTGAAGCTTTCTTT
NA TRBJ1-1 TRBV28 NA CASTRYRVEAFF TGTGCCAGTACACGATACAGGGTGGAAGCTTTCTTT
NA TRBJ1-2 TRBV4-3 NA CASSHSGKGDYGYTF TGCGCCAGCAGCCATTCGGGGAAGGGAGACTATGGCTACACCTTC
few TRBJ2-7 TRBV27 NA CASSPYGGRNEQYF TGTGCCAGCAGTCCCTATGGGGGGAGGAACGAGCAGTACTTC
once TRBJ2-5 TRBV5-1 TRBD1 CASSPTGVETQYF TGCGCCAGCAGCCCGACAGGGGTTGAGACCCAGTACTTC
NA TRBJ1-2 TRBV15 NA CATSGGYGYTF TGTGCCACCAGCGGTGGCTATGGCTACACCTTC
NA TRBJ2-7 TRBV19 TRBD1 CASSIRTGSYEQYF TGTGCCAGTAGTATACGGACAGGGAGCTACGAGCAGTACTTC
once TRBJ2-7 TRBV7-9 NA CASSLTGGQDEQYF TGTGCCAGCAGCCTGACTGGGGGGCAGGACGAGCAGTACTTC
once TRBJ2-5 TRBV18 TRBD2 CASSPPSGAWETQYF TGTGCCAGCTCACCTCCTAGCGGGGCATGGGAGACCCAGTACTTC
NA TRBJ2-1 TRBV10-2 TRBD2 CASSSGRGLQNEQFF TGCGCCAGCAGTAGCGGGAGGGGACTACAGAATGAGCAGTTCTTC
few TRBJ1-1 TRBV4-1 NA CASSQAGHDLNTEAFF TGCGCCAGCAGCCAAGCCGGACATGATTTGAACACTGAAGCTTTCTTT
NA TRBJ1-6 TRBV7-3 TRBD1 CASSRQGDSPLHF TGTGCCAGCAGTCGACAGGGGGACTCACCCCTCCACTTT
NA TRBJ1-3 TRBV15 TRBD1 CATRRGTGDFFLGNTIYF TGTGCCACCAGAAGGGGGACAGGAGATTTCTTTTTGGGAAACACCATATATTTT
NA TRBJ1-1 TRBV19 NA CASSIVRVRVTEAFF TGTGCCAGTAGTATAGTAAGGGTTCGGGTCACTGAAGCTTTCTTT
NA TRBJ2-2 TRBV7-3 TRBD2 CASSLSMLAGAAGELFF TGTGCCAGCAGCTTAAGTATGCTAGCGGGGGCCGCCGGGGAGCTGTTTTTT
NA TRBJ2-2 TRBV29-1 NA CSVGTGELFF TGCAGCGTTGGCACCGGGGAGCTGTTTTTT
NA TRBJ1-1 TRBV18 NA CASSPVGFMNTEAFF TGTGCCAGCTCACCAGTGGGGTTTATGAACACTGAAGCTTTCTTT
NA TRBJ2-3 TRBV29-1 NA CSVEARGTDTQYF TGCAGCGTTGAAGCCCGGGGCACAGATACGCAGTATTTT
NA TRBJ1-5 TRBV6-5 NA CASSTPGEGNQPQHF TGTGCCAGCAGTACACCTGGGGAGGGCAATCAGCCCCAGCATTTT
NA TRBJ1-1 TRBV5-4 NA CASSFGEDTEAFF TGTGCCAGCAGCTTTGGGGAAGACACTGAAGCTTTCTTT
NA TRBJ2-5 TRBV5-4 NA CASSLELAETQYF TGTGCCAGCAGCTTGGAGCTAGCGGAGACCCAGTACTTC
NA TRBJ2-7 TRBV6-5 TRBD1 CASSYWDRAYEQYF TGTGCCAGCAGTTATTGGGACAGGGCCTACGAGCAGTACTTC
NA TRBJ2-1 TRBV15 NA CATSREGGEQFF TGTGCCACCAGCAGAGAAGGGGGGGAGCAGTTCTTC
NA TRBJ2-3 TRBV14 NA CASSRAGTDTQYF TGTGCCAGCAGCCGAGCGGGCACAGATACGCAGTATTTT
NA TRBJ2-3 TRBV28 NA CASKIGVSTDTQYF TGTGCCAGCAAGATAGGGGTTAGCACAGATACGCAGTATTTT
NA TRBJ1-5 TRBV19 TRBD1 CASRGTGEGLSQHF TGTGCCAGTAGGGGCACAGGGGAAGGATTGTCCCAGCATTTT
few TRBJ1-5 TRBV2 NA CASSESSGRQPQHF TGTGCCAGCAGTGAATCCTCAGGGAGACAGCCCCAGCATTTT
NA TRBJ2-7 TRBV4-1 TRBD1 CASSPGTGNGQYF TGCGCCAGCAGCCCTGGGACAGGGAATGGGCAGTACTTC
NA TRBJ2-2 TRBV5-1 NA CASSLERAALYTGELFF TGCGCCAGCAGCTTGGAGCGGGCAGCCTTGTACACCGGGGAGCTGTTTTTT
NA TRBJ2-3 TRBV9 NA CASSVGLGEPSTDTQYF TGTGCCAGCAGCGTAGGACTGGGGGAACCTAGCACAGATACGCAGTATTTT
NA TRBJ1-2 TRBV10-1 NA CASSEQINYGYTF TGCGCCAGCAGTGAACAGATCAACTATGGCTACACCTTC
NA TRBJ2-7 TRBV5-6 NA CASSIRGSGLEQYF TGTGCCAGCAGCATCAGGGGGAGCGGGCTCGAGCAGTACTTC
once TRBJ2-3 TRBV7-2 NA CASSLGGAGRDTQYF TGTGCCAGCAGCTTAGGAGGGGCGGGGAGGGATACGCAGTATTTT